This T cell receptor (beta chain) was sequenced for a study of blood T cell repertoires in COVID-19. At the level of the study: T cells, B-cell-depleted T cells, or PBMCs provided the cDNA or gDNA that served as material.

Assay used: immunoSEQ multiplex PCR; TCRdb lists only in-frame clones, some missing. The sample consists of about 80,000 clones, approximately 88% of them appearing once. Trimming took 2 bases from V and 10 from J; bases not matched to a gene: 5. The length of the CDR3 is 15 residues. CDR1 MNHEY and CDR2 SVGEGT come from the germline V gene. This receptor was taken from an elderly woman with acute or convalescent COVID-19. The rearrangement uses TRBV6-2 or TRBV6-3 and TRBJ1-6; TRBD1 matches 10 bases. Sequenced: peripheral blood. As DNA, the CDR3 is TGTGCCAGCAGTTACCTCGACAGGGGGCAATCACCCCTCCACTTT. As protein: CASSYLDRGQSPLHF.